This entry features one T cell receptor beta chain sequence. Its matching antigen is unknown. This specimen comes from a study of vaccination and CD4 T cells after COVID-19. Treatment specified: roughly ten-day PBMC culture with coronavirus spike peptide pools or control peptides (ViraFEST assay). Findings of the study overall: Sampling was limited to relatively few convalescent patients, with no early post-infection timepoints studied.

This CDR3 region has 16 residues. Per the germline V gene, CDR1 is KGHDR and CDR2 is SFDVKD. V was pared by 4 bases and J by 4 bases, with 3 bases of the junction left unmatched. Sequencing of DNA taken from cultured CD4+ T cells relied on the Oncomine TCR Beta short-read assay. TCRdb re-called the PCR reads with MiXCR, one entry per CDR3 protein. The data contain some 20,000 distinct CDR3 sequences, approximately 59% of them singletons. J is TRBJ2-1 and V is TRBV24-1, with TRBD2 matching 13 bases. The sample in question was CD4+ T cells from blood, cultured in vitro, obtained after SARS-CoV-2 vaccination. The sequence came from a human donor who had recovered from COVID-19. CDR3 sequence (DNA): TGTGCCACCAGTGACACTAGCGGGAGGGGATACAATGAGCAGTTCTTC. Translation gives CATSDTSGRGYNEQFF.